Below, 6 T cell receptor beta chains from the same sample are listed, as sequenced in a study of blood T cell repertoires in COVID-19. TCRdb's table, derived via immunoSEQ multiplex PCR, lists solely in-frame clones and lacks some. The data contain under 250,000 clones, around four fifths of them singletons. Sequences were obtained from peripheral blood. These receptors were collected from a woman between 35 and 50 years old with active or convalescent COVID-19.

This chain links TRBV6-5 with TRBJ2-7; a weak D match, TRBD2 (6 bases). Germline V gene data show CDR1 as MNHEY and CDR2 as SVGAGI. V was pared by 0 bases and J by 5 bases, with 11 bases between. The CDR3 spans 14 residues. CDR3 nucleotide sequence: TGTGCCAGCAGTTACTCATCGGGAGACGACGAGCAGTACTTC. This encodes CASSYSSGDDEQYF.

This chain connects TRBV27 to TRBJ1-2; a possible D gene is TRBD1 (5 bases). Germline V gene data show CDR1 as MNHEY and CDR2 as SMNVEV (reference sequence). Trimming shortened V by 4 bases and J by 0 bases, and 12 bases separated the two germline ends. The CDR3 totals 15 residues. The CDR3, as DNA: TGTGCCAGCAGTTCCTTGACAGCAGCTAACTATGGCTACACCTTC. Protein: CASSSLTAANYGYTF.

J is TRBJ1-1 and V is TRBV7-9; D gene uncertain. Trimming stripped 5 bases from V and 4 bases from J, with 14 bases between. The CDR3 sequence is 14 residues long. The germline gives CDR1 SEHNR, CDR2 FQNEAQ (reference sequence). The CDR3 nucleotides read TGTGCCAGCAGCCCCGCCCGGGTGGGCACTGAAGCTTTCTTT. Residues: CASSPARVGTEAFF.

V usage is TRBV7-2 and J usage is TRBJ2-2; 9 bases line up with TRBD2. V lost 0 bases and J lost 4; bases outside the gene matches: 0. CDR1 is SGHTA, CDR2 FQGNSA, per germline. The CDR3 extends over 15 amino acids. The CDR3: CASSLATSGTGELFF. In DNA form, the CDR3 reads TGTGCCAGCAGCTTAGCGACTAGCGGCACCGGGGAGCTGTTTTTT. Full variable domain (outside the CDR3, taken from reference TRBV7-2 and TRBJ2-2): GAGVSQSPSNKVTEKGKDVELRCDPISGHTALYWYRQSLGQGLEFLIYFQGNSAPDKSGLPSDRFSAERTGGSVSTLTIQRTQQEDSAVYLCASSLATSGTGELFFGEGSRLTVL.

This clone has a single count. The V gene is TRBV6-5, the J gene TRBJ1-1; perhaps TRBD1 as D (5 bases). V was shortened by 5 bases and J by 6 bases, with 13 bases between the two germline ends. The CDR3 contains 13 residues. Germline assignment: CDR1 MNHEY and CDR2 SVGAGI. CDR3 sequence (DNA): TGTGCCAGCAGTCCTCGTGACAGTTCTGAAGCTTTCTTT. Its protein is CASSPRDSSEAFF.

V usage is TRBV29-1 and J usage is TRBJ1-5; the D gene is possibly TRBD1 (5 bases). This CDR3 spans 14 amino acids. The ends were cut back, 4 bases at V and 2 bases at J, with 12 bases in the middle. Germline CDR1 reads SQVTM; CDR2 reads ANQGSEA. The CDR3 nucleotides are TGCAGCGTTGTGTCGGGGGATGGCAATCAGCCCCAGCATTTT. This translates into CSVVSGDGNQPQHF.